This T cell receptor (beta chain) was observed in a study of naive and memory T cell subsets. The library had UMIs added by 3' ligation of an oligonucleotide to TCR cDNA. Whole blood, roughly 2.4 ml, came from adult healthy volunteers. Ligated cDNA underwent four rounds of PCR with nested alpha and beta constant region primers and SP2. Alpha and beta constant region primers primed reverse transcription for blood and skin samples. TCRdb called the 5' RACE reads again in MiXCR, with one record for every CDR3 protein. Of 48,000 or so distinct CDR3 sequences listed, about 4.8% were seen once; the top ten hold around 0.88%. This CDR3 is built from 19 residues. Germline trimming cut 0 bases from V and 5 bases from J; bases unmatched to any gene: 14. CDR1 LGHNA and CDR2 YNFKEQ come from the germline V gene. This clonotype occurred many times.

This clonotype was obtained from a female donor in good health. The rearrangement uses TRBV4-2 and TRBJ2-2, with TRBD2 identical over 8 bases. The CDR3 loop is CASSQDPLAGSPRTGELFF. CDR3 bases: TGTGCCAGCAGCCAAGATCCCCTAGCGGGCAGTCCGAGAACCGGGGAGCTGTTTTTT.